This T cell receptor beta chain was captured in a study of blood T cell repertoires in COVID-19. On the study more broadly: PBMCs, B-cell-depleted T cells, or T cells provided the cDNA or gDNA that made up the material.

Trimming removed 2 bases at V and 2 bases at J, with 10 bases between. The germline CDR1 and CDR2 sequences are SGHNT and YYREEE (reference sequence). The CDR3 has 15 amino acids. Authors' methods: Cell counts per sample came from amplifying reference gene primers. Assay used: immunoSEQ multiplex PCR; TCRdb lists only in-frame clones, some missing. V, J and clone size are taken as reported in that table, and D and trimming were inferred from the DNA itself. The sample contains about 72,000 clones, roughly 82% of which appear only once. Sequencing used peripheral blood. This clonotype was obtained from a human donor in a cohort sampled during active COVID-19. This chain links TRBV5-4 with TRBJ2-2, with D perhaps matching TRBD2 (6 bases). The CDR3 DNA reads as TGTGCCAGCAGCTTAAGGGCGGGAAACACCGGGGAGCTGTTTTTT. Protein sequence: CASSLRAGNTGELFF. Full variable domain (rest looked up from reference TRBV5-4 and TRBJ2-2): ETGVTQSPTHLIKTRGQQVTLRCSSQSGHNTVSWYQQALGQGPQFIFQYYREEENGRGNFPPRFSGLQFPNYSSELNVNALELDDSALYLCASSLRAGNTGELFFGEGSRLTVL.